The entry below gives a single TCR beta chain sequence along with its context. This clone was seen only once. This receptor's antigen is unknown. Per-nucleotide qualities are absent, and no much larger clonotype sits a single base away. In Seattle, one collaborating source enrolled patients while the infection was active and tracked those patients longitudinally over the course of disease. Each collaborating institution followed its own protocols to collect whole blood in K2EDTA tubes. For TCRbeta analysis, collaborators shipped samples in one of three forms: frozen whole blood, isolated PBMCs, or DNA extracted from either of those sample types. These data belong to a study of blood T cell repertoires in COVID-19 (dated by TCRdb to 2020 to 2022). As for the study more broadly: Samples covering the acute and convalescent phases of COVID-19 were provided by collaborators in the United States, Italy and Spain. The material from the prospective study consisted of cDNA or gDNA derived from T cells, B-cell-depleted T cells, or PBMCs. Deeply sampled blood TCRbeta repertoires from subjects exposed to, actively infected with, or recovered from COVID-19 were included in the dataset. The repertoires were released in a freely available public database intended as a resource for research on the immune response to SARS-CoV-2. The samples were drawn from the first 160 participants of the ongoing ImmuneRACE study and from 950 to 1,500 subjects provided by 6 global collaborators. Nearly every sample came with metadata listing a de-identified subject ID, COVID-19 status, age in years and sex. Where available, HLA class I and class II types were obtained from metadata supplied by the sample provider rather than from assay-based typing.

TCRbeta CDR3 regions were amplified from genomic DNA using the immunoSEQ Assay, a bias-controlled multiplex PCR. The study's processing was this. The number of nucleated cells in each sample was estimated by amplification of reference gene primers within the assay. Sequence reads were collapsed and filtered to measure the absolute abundance of every unique TCRbeta CDR3 rearrangement. For each sample, productive Simpson clonality was calculated as the square root of Simpson's diversity index across productive rearrangements. TCRdb's version of the immuneACCESS table is confined to in-frame rearrangements and falls short of the full clone set. An unresolved V gene accounts for under half of the shortfall where checked; the remainder is of unknown origin. Clonal size and the V and J genes are those of that table, whereas D and trimming came from the DNA. For this sample there are 300,000 to 350,000 clones; approximately 89% appear just once. About 3.9% of the sample goes to the ten largest clones.

According to the germline V gene (reference sequence), CDR1 reads LNHDA and CDR2 reads SQIVND. The CDR3, from cysteine to phenylalanine, totals 15 residues. Of all the DNA, just the CDR3 is kept, 45 bases in frame from base 1. Cut back by 7 bases and 0 bases, the V and J ends lie 12 bases apart. What the authors observed across the whole study: How much clinical and demographic metadata was included differed by source and by participant, and the metadata was provided uncurated.

The source material was peripheral blood. The TCR sequence derives from a woman in her sixties or seventies with COVID-19, enrolled during active disease. In this chain, TRBV19 is recombined with TRBJ2-2; 5 matching bases give a weak D call of TRBD2. The DNA sequence is TGTGCCAGTAAACGGGAAGCTCCGAACACCGGGGAGCTGTTTTTT. This gives the protein CASKREAPNTGELFF.